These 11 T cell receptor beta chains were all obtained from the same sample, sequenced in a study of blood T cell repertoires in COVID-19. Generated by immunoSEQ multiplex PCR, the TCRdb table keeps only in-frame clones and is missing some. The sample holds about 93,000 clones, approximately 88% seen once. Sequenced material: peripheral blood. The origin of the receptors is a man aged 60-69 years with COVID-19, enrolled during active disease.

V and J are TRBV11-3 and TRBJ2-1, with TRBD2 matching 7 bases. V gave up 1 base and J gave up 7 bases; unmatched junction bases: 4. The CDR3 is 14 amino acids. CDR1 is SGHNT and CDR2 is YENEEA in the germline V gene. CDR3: CASSLVTGGNEQFF. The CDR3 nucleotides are TGTGCCAGCAGCTTAGTGACGGGAGGTAATGAGCAGTTCTTC.

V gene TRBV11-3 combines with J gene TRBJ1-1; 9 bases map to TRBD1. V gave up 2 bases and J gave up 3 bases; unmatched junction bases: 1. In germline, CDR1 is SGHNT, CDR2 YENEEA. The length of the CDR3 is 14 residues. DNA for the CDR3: TGTGCCAGCAGCTTAAGGACAGGGGACACTGAAGCTTTCTTT. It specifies CASSLRTGDTEAFF.

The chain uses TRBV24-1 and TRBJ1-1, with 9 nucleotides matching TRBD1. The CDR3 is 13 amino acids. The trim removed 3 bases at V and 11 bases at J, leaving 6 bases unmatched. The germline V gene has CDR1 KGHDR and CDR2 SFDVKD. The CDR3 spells CATSDPGTGMAFF. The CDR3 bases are TGTGCCACCAGTGATCCCGGGACAGGGATGGCTTTCTTT.

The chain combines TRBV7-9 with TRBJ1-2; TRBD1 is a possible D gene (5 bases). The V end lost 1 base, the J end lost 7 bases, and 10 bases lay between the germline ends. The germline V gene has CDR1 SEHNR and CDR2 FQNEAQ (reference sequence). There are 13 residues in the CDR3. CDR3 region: CASSLEDTGGYTF. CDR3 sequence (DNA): TGTGCCAGCAGCTTAGAGGACACCGGTGGCTACACCTTC.

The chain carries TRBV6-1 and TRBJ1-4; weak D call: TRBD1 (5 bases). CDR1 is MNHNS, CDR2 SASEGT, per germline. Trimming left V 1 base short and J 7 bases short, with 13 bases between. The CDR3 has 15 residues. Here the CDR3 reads CASSEERGVGEKLFF. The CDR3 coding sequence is TGTGCCAGCAGTGAAGAAAGGGGCGTGGGTGAAAAACTGTTTTTT.

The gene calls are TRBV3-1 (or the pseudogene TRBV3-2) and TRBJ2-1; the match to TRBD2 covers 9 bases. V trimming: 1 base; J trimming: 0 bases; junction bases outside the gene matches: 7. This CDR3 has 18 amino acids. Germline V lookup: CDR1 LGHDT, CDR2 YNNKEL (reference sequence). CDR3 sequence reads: CASSQGLAGPLSYNEQFF. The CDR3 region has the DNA TGTGCCAGCAGCCAAGGGCTAGCGGGGCCCCTCTCCTACAATGAGCAGTTCTTC.

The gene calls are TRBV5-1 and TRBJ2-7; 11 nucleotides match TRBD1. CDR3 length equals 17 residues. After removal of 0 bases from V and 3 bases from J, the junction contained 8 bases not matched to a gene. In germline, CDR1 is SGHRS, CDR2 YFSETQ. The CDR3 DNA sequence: TGCGCCAGCAGCTTGGATCCGGGACAGGGGGATCACTACGAGCAGTACTTC. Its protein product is CASSLDPGQGDHYEQYF.

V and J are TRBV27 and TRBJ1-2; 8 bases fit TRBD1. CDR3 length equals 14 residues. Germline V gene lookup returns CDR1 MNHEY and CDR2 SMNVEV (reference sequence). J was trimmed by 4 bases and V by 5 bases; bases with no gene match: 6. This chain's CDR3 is CASSVQGALYGYTF. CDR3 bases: TGTGCCAGCAGTGTTCAGGGGGCGCTCTATGGCTACACCTTC.

The CDR3 DNA follows: TGTGCCAGCAGCGCCTCCACTAGGGTCGTCTACAATGAGCAGTTCTTC. Translated, it gives CASSASTRVVYNEQFF. The chain uses TRBV11-1 and TRBJ2-1, with D perhaps TRBD2 (5 bases). This CDR3 has 16 residues. The V end lost 5 bases, the J end lost 3 bases, and 17 bases lay between the germline ends. Germline values: CDR1 SGHAT, CDR2 FQDESV (reference sequence).

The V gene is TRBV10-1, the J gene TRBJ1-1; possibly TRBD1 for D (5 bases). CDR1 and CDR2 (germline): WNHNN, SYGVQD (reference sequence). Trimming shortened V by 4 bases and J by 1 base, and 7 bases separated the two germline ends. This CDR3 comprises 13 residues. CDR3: CASSAGPNTEAFF. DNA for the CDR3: TGCGCCAGCAGTGCAGGGCCGAACACTGAAGCTTTCTTT.

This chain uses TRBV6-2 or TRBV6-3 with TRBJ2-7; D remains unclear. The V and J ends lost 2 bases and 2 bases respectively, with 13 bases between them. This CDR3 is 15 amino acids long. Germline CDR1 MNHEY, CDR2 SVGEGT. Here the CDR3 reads CASSYSARSTYEQYF. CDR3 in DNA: TGTGCCAGCAGTTACAGTGCACGGAGCACCTACGAGCAGTACTTC.